Below, 27 T cell receptor beta chains from the same sample are listed, as sequenced in a study of metastatic and nonmetastatic thyroid tumors. None of the patients had undergone any treatment ahead of thyroid surgery. TCRdb re-clonotyped the PCR reads via MiXCR. The table lists about 41,000 clones, 24% of them singletons, with about 14% in the top ten. The sequencing sample was made of tumor tissue. All receptors come from a female donor with papillary thyroid cancer or a benign thyroid nodule (not recorded which). Some clones in this sample may be carry-over from other donors' samples.

This clone occurred many times. CDR3 nucleotides: TGTGCCAGCAGCCAAGAGGGGCTACTGAACACTGAAGCTTTCTTT. As protein: CASSQEGLLNTEAFF. The chain combines TRBV14 with TRBJ1-1; D may be TRBD1 (5 bases). The V gene lost 0 bases and the J gene lost 0 bases, with 8 bases spanning the gap. In germline, CDR1 is SGHDN, CDR2 FVKESK. The CDR3 is made up of 15 amino acids.

This clone occurred a few times. The identical CDR3 is also encoded by other nucleotide sequences in the sample. The chain is built from TRBV6-4 and TRBJ2-2; D is possibly TRBD2 (5 bases). Trimming took off 5 bases at V and 4 bases at J, with 8 bases between the two ends. Germline V lookup: CDR1 MRHNA, CDR2 SNTAGT. The CDR3 consists of 13 residues. Here the CDR3 reads CASSSDSTGELFF. DNA for the CDR3: TGTGCCAGCAGTTCGGACTCCACCGGGGAGCTGTTTTTT.

This clone was counted ten times or more. The chain employs TRBV6-1 and TRBJ1-2; D not certain. The V gene lost 5 bases and the J gene lost 7 bases, with 11 bases spanning the gap. CDR1 and CDR2 from the germline V gene are MNHNS and SASEGT. This CDR3 contains 12 residues. This chain's CDR3 is CASSTKTLGYTF. As DNA, the CDR3 is TGTGCCAGCAGTACTAAGACACTTGGCTACACCTTC.

Concerning this clone: One junction end disagrees with the germline gene, perhaps due to a read error. The chain couples TRBV20-1 to TRBJ2-7; TRBD2 is a possible D gene (6 bases). CDR3 length: 12 residues. Germline V lookup: CDR1 DFQATT, CDR2 SNEGSKA (reference sequence). CDR3 region: CIARLGSDEQYF. In nucleotides, the CDR3 is TGCATTGCTAGACTCGGGAGCGACGAGCAGTACTTC.

The table lists this clone with many counts. V gene TRBV4-3 combines with J gene TRBJ2-3; 9 positions agree with TRBD1. V shed 0 bases and J 2 bases; nucleotides not matched to a gene: 6. The CDR3 is 17 residues long. Germline V gene data show CDR1 as LGHNA and CDR2 as YSLEER. CDR3 loop: CASSQEPGQGHTDTQYF. In nucleotides, the CDR3 is TGCGCCAGCAGCCAAGAACCCGGACAGGGGCACACAGATACGCAGTATTTT.

This clone was recorded at least ten times. This chain links TRBV4-2 with TRBJ1-6, with TRBD1 matching over 8 bases. The V segment lost 0 bases and the J segment 8 bases; nucleotides outside the gene matches: 6. Per germline, CDR1 LGHNA and CDR2 YNFKEQ. This CDR3 has 16 residues. The CDR3 coding sequence is TGTGCCAGCAGCCAAGACCCCGGACAGGGAGATTCACCCCTCCACTTT. Encoded protein: CASSQDPGQGDSPLHF.

This clone showed up many times. The chain links TRBV6-1 to TRBJ1-5; D is uncertain. This CDR3 spans 16 amino acids. Germline values: CDR1 MNHNS, CDR2 SASEGT. The ends were cut back, 5 bases at V and 0 bases at J, with 14 bases in the middle. The CDR3 DNA is TGTGCCAGCAGTACCGGGCGCGGTTATAGCAATCAGCCCCAGCATTTT. This gives the protein CASSTGRGYSNQPQHF.

The gene calls are TRBV20-1 and TRBJ2-7; 8 nucleotides agree with TRBD1. Germline V gives CDR1 DFQATT, CDR2 SNEGSKA (reference sequence). Trimming cost V 3 bases and J 4 bases; bases outside gene matches: 5. The CDR3 is made up of 13 amino acids. In nucleotides, the CDR3 is TGCAGTGCTAGCTTCAACAGGGGGTACGAGCAGTACTTC. It yields the protein CSASFNRGYEQYF.

The chain uses TRBV5-1 and TRBJ2-3, with 14 bases lining up with TRBD2. Germline CDR1 is SGHRS and CDR2 is YFSETQ. Trimming cost V 4 bases and J 5 bases; bases outside gene matches: 6. The length of the CDR3 is 16 residues. The CDR3 is CASSLRGLAGVDTQYF. The CDR3, as DNA: TGCGCCAGCAGCCTGCGGGGACTAGCGGGGGTAGATACGCAGTATTTT.

This clone has a count of ten or more. This chain uses TRBV12-3 or TRBV12-4 with TRBJ2-2; D ambiguous. Trimming removed 5 bases at V and 2 bases at J, with 15 bases between. The CDR3 has 16 residues. The CDR3 loop is CASSPRRRVNTGELFF. CDR3 nucleotide sequence: TGTGCCAGCAGTCCCCGTAGAAGGGTTAACACCGGGGAGCTGTTTTTT.

The CDR3 reads CASGLLWDYANPRGNEQFF. CDR3 DNA: TGTGCCAGCGGACTACTTTGGGACTACGCAAACCCAAGGGGCAATGAGCAGTTCTTC. The rearrangement joins TRBV6-4 to TRBJ2-1; 7 nucleotides align to TRBD2. Germline V gene sequence: CDR1 MRHNA, CDR2 SNTAGT. V lost 8 bases to trimming and J lost 6 bases; unmatched junction nucleotides: 25. This CDR3 spans 19 amino acids.

On this clone itself: It may be a read error: a sequence one base away is much more abundant. The V and J genes are TRBV20-1 and TRBJ2-3; possibly TRBD2 for D (5 bases). This CDR3 contains 14 residues. Germline V gene sequence: CDR1 DFQATT, CDR2 SNEGSKA (reference sequence). The V end lost 1 base, the J end lost 3 bases, and 11 bases lay between the germline ends. As DNA, the CDR3 is TGCAGTGCTAGAGCGACTATCGGTACAGATACGCAGTATTTT. Its protein product is CSARATIGTDTQYF.

V and J are TRBV27 and TRBJ2-7, with 7 bases aligning to TRBD1. This CDR3 region has 14 residues. With V trimmed by 4 bases and J by 4 bases, 7 bases remained unmatched. The germline V gene has CDR1 MNHEY and CDR2 SMNVEV (reference sequence). The CDR3 DNA reads as TGTGCCAGCAGTTCCGGGACAGACTCTTACGAGCAGTACTTC. This gives the protein CASSSGTDSYEQYF.

There are a few counts of this clone. The chain joins TRBV7-9 to TRBJ1-1; TRBD1 is a possible D gene (5 bases). The V end was cut by 3 bases, the J end by 10 bases, with 12 bases between. The length of the CDR3 is 12 residues. The germline gives CDR1 SEHNR, CDR2 FQNEAQ (reference sequence). CDR3 sequence reads: CASSFREARAFF. The CDR3 bases are TGTGCCAGCAGCTTCAGGGAAGCAAGAGCTTTCTTT.

The rearrangement joins TRBV5-1 to TRBJ2-7; weak D call: TRBD2 (6 bases). CDR1 and CDR2 (germline): SGHRS, YFSETQ. V lost 4 bases to trimming and J lost 5 bases, with 19 bases between them. CDR3 length: 15 residues. As DNA, the CDR3 is TGCGCCAGCAGCCTGGATGGAGGGGATCGCCACGAGCAGTACTTC. Amino acid sequence: CASSLDGGDRHEQYF. Full variable domain (missing parts from reference TRBV5-1 and TRBJ2-7): KAGVTQTPRYLIKTRGQQVTLSCSPISGHRSVSWYQQTPGQGLQFLFEYFSETQRNKGNFPGRFSGRQFSNSRSEMNVSTLELGDSALYLCASSLDGGDRHEQYFGPGTRLTVT.

A few counts support this clone. The chain uses TRBV5-4 and TRBJ1-1; no reliable D call. This CDR3 is built from 13 residues. Germline lookup yields CDR1 SGHNT and CDR2 YYREEE (reference sequence). The ends were cut back, 2 bases at V and 7 bases at J, with 12 bases in the middle. In nucleotides, the CDR3 is TGTGCCAGCAGCTTCGACGGGGAGGGTGAAGCTTTCTTT. This gives the protein CASSFDGEGEAFF.

The rearrangement links TRBV5-5 to TRBJ2-7; D gene uncertain. Germline V gene data show CDR1 as SGHKS and CDR2 as YYEKEE (reference sequence). V gave up 2 bases and J gave up 0 bases, with 3 bases separating them. This CDR3 region has 12 residues. CDR3 in amino acids: CASSLSSYEQYF. The CDR3 coding sequence is TGTGCCAGCAGCTTATCCTCCTACGAGCAGTACTTC. The variable domain in full, with the rest retrieved from reference TRBV5-5 and TRBJ2-7, is DAGVTQSPTHLIKTRGQQVTLRCSPISGHKSVSWYQQVLGQGPQFIFQYYEKEERGRGNFPDRFSARQFPNYSSELNVNALLLGDSALYLCASSLSSYEQYFGPGTRLTVT.

This clone was detected a few times. This sequence joins TRBV6-1 and TRBJ1-2, with TRBD1 matching 9 bases. Germline V gene data show CDR1 as MNHNS and CDR2 as SASEGT. The CDR3 is 15 amino acids. Germline trimming cut 4 bases from V and 2 bases from J; bases unmatched to any gene: 5. For the CDR3, the DNA is TGTGCCAGCAGTGTGGGACAGGGTGGGAACTATGGCTACACCTTC. Its protein product is CASSVGQGGNYGYTF.

The chain joins TRBV5-5 to TRBJ1-5; perhaps TRBD1 as D (5 bases). Trimming stripped 1 base from V and 2 bases from J, with 10 bases between. There are 15 residues in the CDR3. The germline CDR1 and CDR2 sequences are SGHKS and YYEKEE (reference sequence). DNA for the CDR3: TGTGCCAGCAGCTTGTTACAGGAGGGCAATCAGCCCCAGCATTTT. As protein: CASSLLQEGNQPQHF.

For the CDR3, the DNA is TGTGCCAGCAGTGATAGCCTAGCGGACCGTGAGACCCAGTACTTC. It encodes CASSDSLADRETQYF. The V gene is TRBV2, the J gene TRBJ2-5; 7 bases are shared with TRBD2. V shed 3 bases, J shed 5 bases, and the junction held 9 bases outside the gene matches. This CDR3 region has 15 residues. Per the germline V gene, CDR1 is SNHLY and CDR2 is FYNNEI.

In this sample, this clone turned up a few times. Compared with germline, one end of the junction differs, possibly owing to a read error. This chain connects TRBV19 to TRBJ1-1, with a possible D match to TRBD1 (5 bases). Germline CDR1 is LNHDA and CDR2 is SQIVND (reference sequence). The CDR3 has 15 amino acids. The CDR3 spells CATKGMGLSNTGAFF. CDR3 sequence (DNA): TGTGCCACCAAGGGCATGGGGCTATCAAACACTGGAGCTTTCTTT. The variable domain in full, completed from reference TRBV19 and TRBJ1-1, reads DGGITQSPKYLFRKEGQNVTLSCEQNLNHDAMYWYRQDPGQGLRLIYYSQIVNDFQKGDIAEGYSVSREKKESFPLTVTSAQKNPTAFYLCATKGMGLSNTGAFFGQGTRLTVV.

This clone was detected only a few times. The germline gene is not matched at one end of the junction; a read error may be the cause. The chain is built from TRBV6-2 or TRBV6-3 and TRBJ2-3, with 14 bases identical to TRBD2. Germline V gene lookup returns CDR1 MNHEY and CDR2 SVGEGT. The CDR3 covers 18 residues. The CDR3 spells CAGSYLGLAGGVTDTQYF. The CDR3 DNA reads TGTGCCGGCAGTTACCTTGGACTAGCGGGAGGAGTCACAGATACGCAGTATTTT.

Only a few counts were recorded for this clone. The J gene is TRBJ1-1, the V gene TRBV6-1, with 8 bases aligning to TRBD1. This CDR3 is 17 amino acids long. The germline V gene encodes CDR1 MNHNS and CDR2 SASEGT. Trimming removed 5 bases from V and 0 bases from J; junction bases left unmatched: 11. The CDR3 sequence: CASSRAGQGTLNTEAFF. The CDR3 DNA is TGTGCCAGCAGTCGAGCCGGACAGGGTACCTTGAACACTGAAGCTTTCTTT.

This clone turned up a few times. The chain carries TRBV6-1 and TRBJ1-3, with D uncertain. The V gene's germline CDR1 is MNHNS and CDR2 SASEGT. V shed 2 bases and J shed 5 bases, with 4 bases lying between them. This CDR3 has 12 residues. Here the CDR3 reads CASSERRNTIYF. The CDR3 DNA follows: TGTGCCAGCAGTGAACGAAGAAACACCATATATTTT.

There are many counts of this clone. The V gene is TRBV7-8, the J gene TRBJ1-6; 7 bases align to TRBD1. CDR1 and CDR2 (germline): SGHVS, FQNEAQ. V gave up 4 bases and J gave up 7 bases; unmatched junction bases: 4. The CDR3 totals 14 residues. The CDR3 DNA is TGTGCCAGCAGCTCGCGGGACAGCAATTCACCCCTCCACTTT. Translation: CASSSRDSNSPLHF.

The chain has TRBV5-1 and TRBJ1-1, with D uncertain. The CDR3 is made up of 14 amino acids. The V gene lost 0 bases and the J gene lost 1 base, with 7 bases spanning the gap. CDR1 and CDR2 from the germline V gene are SGHRS and YFSETQ. CDR3 coding DNA: TGCGCCAGCAGCTTGGAGTCGGGGAACACTGAAGCTTTCTTT. This sequence encodes CASSLESGNTEAFF.

This clone was counted at least ten times. The V and J genes are TRBV20-1 and TRBJ2-7, with D possibly matching TRBD1 (6 bases). The CDR3 extends over 14 amino acids. V was clipped by 5 bases and J by 3 bases, with 17 bases between them. Germline V gene lookup returns CDR1 DFQATT and CDR2 SNEGSKA (reference sequence). CDR3 DNA sequence: TGCAGTGCTCCCCCGAGGGACACCTACTACGAGCAGTACTTC. Translating gives CSAPPRDTYYEQYF.